A single sample gave rise to the 19 T cell receptor beta chains below, sequenced in a study of human T cells and chemical hapten exposure. Time point noted: pre-sensitization, week 0. Treatment reported: therapeutic diphenylcyclopropenone sensitization with weekly scalp DPC. TCRdb re-called the RACE reads with MiXCR, one entry per CDR3 protein. This sample yields around 330,000 distinct CDR3 sequences, of which 4.5% to 7% are seen a single time; about 8.2% belongs to the top ten. The sequencing used whole blood, collected in connection with sensitization to the hapten diphenylcyclopropenone (DPC). All receptors derive from a woman in her late teens or twenties with alopecia areata. Some clones in this sample may be carry-over from other donors' samples.

This clonotype has a count of ten or more. The J gene is TRBJ1-4, the V gene TRBV20-1, with 10 nucleotides matching TRBD1. With V trimmed by 0 bases and J by 6 bases, 4 bases remained unmatched. Germline V gives CDR1 DFQATT, CDR2 SNEGSKA (reference sequence). This CDR3 spans 15 amino acids. CDR3 in DNA: TGCAGTGCTAGAGAAGGGACAGGGGCGGATGAAAAACTGTTTTTT. Protein product: CSAREGTGADEKLFF.

The chain couples TRBV20-1 to TRBJ2-3; 11 nucleotides align to TRBD2. This CDR3 is built from 16 residues. J was trimmed by 5 bases and V by 0 bases; bases with no gene match: 7. Germline assignment: CDR1 DFQATT and CDR2 SNEGSKA (reference sequence). The CDR3 DNA reads as TGCAGTGCTAGAGATTCGACTAGCGGGGTACGAGATACGCAGTATTTT. This translates into CSARDSTSGVRDTQYF.

At least ten counts were recorded for this clonotype. The J gene is TRBJ1-1, the V gene TRBV12-3 or TRBV12-4, with D perhaps matching TRBD1 (5 bases). Trimming shortened V by 5 bases and J by 1 base, and 14 bases separated the two germline ends. CDR3 length: 15 residues. The CDR3 here is CASSLGSTGNTEAFF. The CDR3 DNA follows: TGTGCCAGCAGTCTTGGATCTACAGGGAACACTGAAGCTTTCTTT.

This chain uses TRBV4-2 with TRBJ2-6; D is perhaps TRBD1 or TRBD2 (5 bases each). Germline lookup yields CDR1 LGHNA and CDR2 YNFKEQ. The CDR3 has 18 residues. V was shortened by 0 bases and J by 0 bases, with 12 bases between the two germline ends. Here the CDR3 DNA reads TGTGCCAGCAGCCAAGATCCGGGACGGGACTCTGGGGCCAACGTCCTGACTTTC. Its translation: CASSQDPGRDSGANVLTF.

The chain is built from TRBV5-4 and TRBJ1-3; unclear D gene. The V end lost 1 base, the J end lost 0 bases, and 8 bases lay between the germline ends. The CDR3 contains 15 residues. Germline lookup yields CDR1 SGHNT and CDR2 YYREEE (reference sequence). This CDR3 is CASSLTGISGNTIYF. Written as DNA, the CDR3 is TGTGCCAGCAGCTTGACGGGGATCTCTGGAAACACCATATATTTT.

This clonotype came up many times. V usage is TRBV18 and J usage is TRBJ2-3; 7 bases line up with TRBD2. The V and J ends lost 3 bases and 0 bases, in that order; junction bases with no gene match: 0. Germline V gene lookup returns CDR1 KGHSH and CDR2 LQKENI. There are 14 residues in the CDR3. The CDR3, as DNA: TGTGCCAGCTCACCTAGCGGGAGCACAGATACGCAGTATTTT. Translation: CASSPSGSTDTQYF.

This clonotype has a handful of counts. This chain uses TRBV10-2 with TRBJ1-1, with TRBD1 matching 8 bases. Trimming cost V 3 bases and J 7 bases; bases outside gene matches: 10. This CDR3 comprises 15 residues. Germline CDR1 WSHSY, CDR2 SAAADI. CDR3 region: CASSEERTGRLEAFF. CDR3 coding DNA: TGCGCCAGCAGTGAAGAGAGGACAGGGAGACTTGAAGCTTTCTTT.

The chain recombines TRBV5-1 with TRBJ2-2; 7 nucleotides align to TRBD1. J lost 2 bases, V lost 3 bases, and 4 bases had no gene match. The germline V gene has CDR1 SGHRS and CDR2 YFSETQ. The CDR3 totals 15 residues. DNA for the CDR3: TGCGCCAGCAGCTCCCACAGGGGAAACACCGGGGAGCTGTTTTTT. Translating it yields CASSSHRGNTGELFF.

The table lists this clonotype with a few counts. The chain joins TRBV7-9 to TRBJ2-1; 7 bases are a match to TRBD1. The CDR3 is 16 residues long. The V gene's germline CDR1 is SEHNR and CDR2 FQNEAQ (reference sequence). The V and J ends lost 4 bases and 0 bases, in that order; junction bases with no gene match: 6. CDR3 in amino acids: CASSSNRGYSYNEQFF. CDR3 in DNA: TGTGCCAGCAGCTCAAACAGGGGCTACTCCTACAATGAGCAGTTCTTC. Filled out from reference TRBV7-9 and TRBJ2-1, the complete variable domain reads DTGVSQNPRHKITKRGQNVTFRCDPISEHNRLYWYRQTLGQGPEFLTYFQNEAQLEKSRLLSDRFSAERPKGSFSTLEIQRTEQGDSAMYLCASSSNRGYSYNEQFFGPGTRLTVL.

Ten or more counts support this clonotype. The chain couples TRBV6-5 to TRBJ2-7; D gene uncertain. CDR1 MNHEY and CDR2 SVGAGI come from the germline V gene. CDR3 size: 11 residues. V was pared by 5 bases and J by 7 bases, with 9 bases between. In nucleotides, the CDR3 is TGTGCCAGCAGTCAGACTGGAGAGCAGTACTTC. Protein sequence: CASSQTGEQYF.

This clonotype was observed a handful of times. This chain links TRBV24-1 with TRBJ2-5; D remains unclear. V was clipped by 5 bases and J by 0 bases, with 24 bases between them. The CDR3 is 19 amino acids. Germline-derived CDR1 and CDR2 are KGHDR and SFDVKD. The CDR3 sequence is CATSVSFQASFLYQETQYF. CDR3 sequence (DNA): TGTGCCACCAGTGTCTCCTTCCAGGCGTCTTTTTTGTACCAAGAGACCCAGTACTTC.

This clonotype occurred many times. The chain couples TRBV12-3 or TRBV12-4 to TRBJ2-7; 12 bases fit TRBD1. V was pared by 5 bases and J by 12 bases, with 5 bases of the junction left unmatched. The CDR3 spans 12 residues. CDR3 amino acids: CASSLGQGAGYF. The DNA for the CDR3 is TGTGCCAGCAGTCTGGGACAGGGGGCAGGGTACTTC.

The rearrangement links TRBV5-1 to TRBJ2-1; D remains unclear. The germline V and J ends were trimmed by 8 bases and 0 bases, with 6 bases remaining between them. The CDR3 covers 12 residues. Germline-derived CDR1 and CDR2 are SGHRS and YFSETQ. Here the CDR3 reads CASKSSYNEQFF. As DNA, the CDR3 is TGCGCCAGTAAAAGCTCCTACAATGAGCAGTTCTTC.

This clonotype was seen a few times. The V gene is TRBV7-2, the J gene TRBJ1-5; weak D call: TRBD1 (5 bases). CDR1 and CDR2 (germline): SGHTA, FQGNSA. V lost 6 bases to trimming and J lost 0 bases, with 9 bases between them. The CDR3 extends over 14 amino acids. The CDR3 coding sequence is TGTGCCAGCAGATCAGGGTTTAGCAATCAGCCCCAGCATTTT. This gives the protein CASRSGFSNQPQHF.

This clonotype was counted at least ten times. The J gene is TRBJ1-1, the V gene TRBV11-1; no reliable D call. CDR3 length equals 14 residues. Trimming stripped 5 bases from V and 3 bases from J, with 13 bases between. The V gene's germline CDR1 is SGHAT and CDR2 FQDESV (reference sequence). CDR3 sequence reads: CASSISEEYTEAFF. In DNA, the CDR3 is TGTGCCAGCAGCATATCGGAAGAGTACACTGAAGCTTTCTTT.

This chain joins TRBV7-2 and TRBJ1-5, with TRBD1 matching over 7 bases. Germline V CDR1 and CDR2: SGHTA, FQGNSA. The CDR3 spans 14 residues. Trimming cost V 5 bases and J 5 bases; bases outside gene matches: 6. CDR3 sequence reads: CASSADRSYQPQHF. The CDR3 nucleotides are TGTGCCAGCAGCGCGGACAGGTCTTATCAGCCCCAGCATTTT.

The J gene is TRBJ2-1, the V gene TRBV6-5; D is perhaps TRBD2 (6 bases). Germline values: CDR1 MNHEY, CDR2 SVGAGI. The CDR3 covers 14 residues. Trimming took off 6 bases at V and 7 bases at J, with 16 bases between the two ends. The CDR3 region is CASRTSSGTNEQFF. The CDR3 coding sequence is TGTGCCAGCAGGACCTCCTCCGGGACTAATGAGCAGTTCTTC.

This clonotype turned up a few times. The rearrangement uses TRBV28 and TRBJ1-5; D remains ambiguous. Germline V gene data show CDR1 as MDHEN and CDR2 as SYDVKM. The CDR3 has 12 amino acids. Trimming stripped 3 bases from V and 11 bases from J, with 11 bases between. The CDR3 here is CASSLPRRAQHF. CDR3 in DNA: TGTGCCAGCAGTTTGCCTCGACGGGCCCAGCATTTT.

This clonotype has just a few counts. V usage is TRBV7-2 and J usage is TRBJ2-3, with 8 bases that match TRBD2. This CDR3 has 15 amino acids. Losses at the gene ends were 4 bases for V and 2 bases for J; bases not matched to a gene: 5. Germline lookup yields CDR1 SGHTA and CDR2 FQGNSA. The CDR3 DNA follows: TGTGCCAGCAGCTATAGCGGGACAATCACAGATACGCAGTATTTT. This gives the protein CASSYSGTITDTQYF. The full variable domain, its missing parts supplied by reference TRBV7-2 and TRBJ2-3, is GAGVSQSPSNKVTEKGKDVELRCDPISGHTALYWYRQSLGQGLEFLIYFQGNSAPDKSGLPSDRFSAERTGGSVSTLTIQRTQQEDSAVYLCASSYSGTITDTQYFGPGTRLTVL.